These 10 T cell receptor beta chains came from one sample sequenced in a study of cytomegalovirus exposure and HLA in healthy donors. Both 60 Vbeta primers and 13 Jbeta primers went into the PCR. Repertoires were generated with immunoSEQ multiplex PCR, while TCRdb's copy carries only in-frame clones and drops some. The table has some 89,000 clones, 70% to 85% seen once. Input material: PBMCs. The receptors originated from a man in his 60s in good health and CMV-seronegative.

The V gene is TRBV10-3, the J gene TRBJ1-1, with D possibly matching TRBD1 (5 bases). The CDR3 is 12 amino acids. Germline V gives CDR1 ENHRY, CDR2 SYGVKD. Trimming removed 2 bases at V and 11 bases at J, with 12 bases between. DNA of the CDR3: TGTGCCATCAGTGAGCCCGCGGGGGACGCTTTCTTT. Amino acid sequence: CAISEPAGDAFF.

The chain recombines TRBV9 with TRBJ2-7, with D perhaps TRBD2 (5 bases). In germline, CDR1 is SGDLS, CDR2 YYNGEE. The CDR3 has 15 residues. V shed 0 bases and J shed 0 bases, with 10 bases lying between them. The CDR3 loop reads CASSVGAAASYEQYF. CDR3 nucleotide sequence: TGTGCCAGCAGCGTAGGAGCGGCGGCCTCCTACGAGCAGTACTTC.

The chain joins TRBV7-9 to TRBJ2-5, with TRBD2 identical over 10 bases. The CDR3 extends over 16 amino acids. The ends lost 5 bases at V and 5 bases at J; junction bases unmatched: 11. Per the germline V gene, CDR1 is SEHNR and CDR2 is FQNEAQ (reference sequence). The CDR3 is CASSPRAGGVTETQYF. CDR3 bases: TGTGCCAGCAGCCCTCGAGCGGGAGGGGTAACGGAGACCCAGTACTTC.

This sequence joins TRBV5-5 and TRBJ1-2; TRBD1 agrees at 8 bases. With 5 bases clipped from V and 8 bases from J, the junction kept 8 bases outside the gene matches. Germline V gene sequence: CDR1 SGHKS, CDR2 YYEKEE (reference sequence). This CDR3 region has 13 residues. This chain's CDR3 is CASSSPDRDGYTF. DNA for the CDR3: TGTGCCAGCAGTTCCCCGGACAGGGACGGCTACACCTTC.

This sequence joins TRBV6-1 and TRBJ2-6; D remains ambiguous. Germline V gene data show CDR1 as MNHNS and CDR2 as SASEGT. The CDR3 is made up of 15 amino acids. V lost 3 bases and J 2 bases, leaving 8 bases between the germline ends. Here the CDR3 DNA reads TGTGCCAGCAGTGAGGCAGCGCCTGGGGCCAACGTCCTGACTTTC. The encoded protein is CASSEAAPGANVLTF.

V gene TRBV25-1 combines with J gene TRBJ2-3; possibly TRBD2 for D (5 bases). Per germline, CDR1 MGHDK and CDR2 SYGVNS. Between the trimmed V and J ends, which lost 6 bases and 1 base, there was a span of 17 bases. This CDR3 has 16 amino acids. In DNA, the CDR3 is TGTGCCAGCAGCCCCGCATCCGGGATCGGCACAGATACGCAGTATTTT. Its translation is CASSPASGIGTDTQYF. Supplemented by reference TRBV25-1 and TRBJ2-3, the full variable domain reads EADIYQTPRYLVIGTGKKITLECSQTMGHDKMYWYQQDPGMELHLIHYSYGVNSTEKGDLSSESTVSRIRTEHFPLTLESARPSHTSQYLCASSPASGIGTDTQYFGPGTRLTVL.

CDR3 residues: CASSPATGSHEQFF. CDR3 DNA sequence: TGTGCCAGCAGTCCCGCGACGGGGTCCCATGAGCAGTTCTTC. The chain links TRBV27 to TRBJ2-1, with D possibly matching TRBD2 (5 bases). Germline V gene sequence: CDR1 MNHEY, CDR2 SMNVEV (reference sequence). Trimming took 5 bases from V and 8 from J, leaving 16 bases between them. The CDR3 loop spans 14 amino acids.

This rearrangement joins TRBV9 to TRBJ1-4; 8 bases are a match to TRBD1. CDR1 and CDR2 from the germline V gene are SGDLS and YYNGEE. The CDR3 consists of 15 residues. The J segment lost 7 bases and the V segment lost 2 bases, leaving 7 bases of the junction unmatched. DNA for the CDR3: TGTGCCAGCAGCGTGGGGGACAGGCACCGTGAAAAACTGTTTTTT. Translated: CASSVGDRHREKLFF.

This clone has just one count. The chain carries TRBV5-5 and TRBJ1-2; D perhaps matches TRBD1 (6 bases). Germline V gene lookup returns CDR1 SGHKS and CDR2 YYEKEE (reference sequence). The CDR3 consists of 15 residues. The V end lost 1 base, the J end lost 0 bases, and 10 bases lay between the germline ends. CDR3 nucleotides: TGTGCCAGCAGCTTGAGGGGGACGGCTAACTATGGCTACACCTTC. This codes for CASSLRGTANYGYTF.

This clone was detected only a few times. The rearrangement joins TRBV2 to TRBJ1-5, with D tentatively TRBD1 (5 bases). Trimming pared 5 bases from V and 4 bases from J, leaving 9 bases between. The CDR3 is 13 residues long. Per the germline V gene, CDR1 is SNHLY and CDR2 is FYNNEI. The CDR3 nucleotides are TGTGCCAGCAGTCAGGGCCTAAATCAGCCCCAGCATTTT. It specifies CASSQGLNQPQHF. Full variable domain (outside the CDR3, taken from reference TRBV2 and TRBJ1-5): EPEVTQTPSHQVTQMGQEVILRCVPISNHLYFYWYRQILGQKVEFLVSFYNNEISEKSEIFDDQFSVERPDGSNFTLKIRSTKLEDSAMYFCASSQGLNQPQHFGDGTRLSIL.